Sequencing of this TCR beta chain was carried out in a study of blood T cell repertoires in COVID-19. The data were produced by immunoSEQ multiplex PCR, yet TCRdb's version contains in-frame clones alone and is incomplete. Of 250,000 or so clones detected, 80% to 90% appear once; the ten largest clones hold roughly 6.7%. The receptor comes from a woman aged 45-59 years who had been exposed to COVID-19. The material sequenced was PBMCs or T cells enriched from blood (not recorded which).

CDR3: CASSFFSRANYGYTF. CDR3 nucleotide sequence: TGTGCCAGCAGCTTTTTTAGCAGGGCTAACTATGGCTACACCTTC. J is TRBJ1-2 and V is TRBV5-6; a possible D gene is TRBD1 (5 bases). V lost 2 bases and J 0 bases, leaving 11 bases between the germline ends. This CDR3 comprises 15 residues. CDR1 and CDR2 from the germline V gene are SGHDT and YYEEEE.